The TCR beta chain under discussion was sequenced for a study of T cells in localized non-small cell lung cancer. General study results and limits: The study found T cell clonality highest in uninvolved adjacent lung, above tumor. Analysis by sequencing included only one tumor region, so heterogeneity remains possible. Appearance in adjacent lung was seen for a median around 61 of the top 100 tumor clones. Greater T cell density in blood accompanied longer overall survival.

Notes on this clone: As yet, its antigen is unknown.

TCRdb keeps only in-frame clones here, not all; method: immunoSEQ multiplex PCR. The sample has tens of thousands of clones, roughly nine tenths seen once. Per germline, CDR1 SGHAT and CDR2 FQDESV (reference sequence). This CDR3 contains 14 residues. Trimming removed 2 bases from V and 3 bases from J, with 9 bases in between. The origin of this receptor is a woman between 35 and 75 years old with stage I lung adenocarcinoma. The V gene is TRBV11-1, the J gene TRBJ2-3; possibly TRBD2 for D (5 bases). The sample here was peripheral blood, taken before any cancer treatment. The DNA for the CDR3 is TGTGCCAGCAGCTTAAATTCGGGAACAGATACGCAGTATTTT. Protein product: CASSLNSGTDTQYF.